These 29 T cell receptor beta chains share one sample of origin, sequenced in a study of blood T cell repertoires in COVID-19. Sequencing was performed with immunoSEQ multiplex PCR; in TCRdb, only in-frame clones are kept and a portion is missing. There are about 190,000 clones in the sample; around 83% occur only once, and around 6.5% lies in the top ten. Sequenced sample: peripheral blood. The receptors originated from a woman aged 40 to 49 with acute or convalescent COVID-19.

The DNA of the CDR3 is TGTGCCAGCAGCCAACAGGGACTCAATGAGCAGTTCTTC. Translated: CASSQQGLNEQFF. This chain uses TRBV3-1 (or the pseudogene TRBV3-2) with TRBJ2-1; D is perhaps TRBD2 (6 bases). This CDR3 is built from 13 residues. V was trimmed by 2 bases and J by 6 bases, leaving 8 bases between them. Germline V gives CDR1 LGHDT, CDR2 YNNKEL (reference sequence).

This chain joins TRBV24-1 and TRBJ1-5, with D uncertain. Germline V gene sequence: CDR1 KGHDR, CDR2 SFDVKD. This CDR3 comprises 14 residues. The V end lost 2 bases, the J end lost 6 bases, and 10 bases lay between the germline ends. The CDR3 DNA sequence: TGTGCCACCAGTGATTATGGAACGGGTCAGCCCCAGCATTTT. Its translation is CATSDYGTGQPQHF.

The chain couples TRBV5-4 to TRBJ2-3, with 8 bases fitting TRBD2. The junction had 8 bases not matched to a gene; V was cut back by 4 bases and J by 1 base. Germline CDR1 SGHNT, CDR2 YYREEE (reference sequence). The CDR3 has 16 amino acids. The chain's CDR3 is CASSPPAGEGTDTQYF. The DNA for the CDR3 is TGTGCCAGCAGCCCGCCAGCGGGAGAGGGCACAGATACGCAGTATTTT.

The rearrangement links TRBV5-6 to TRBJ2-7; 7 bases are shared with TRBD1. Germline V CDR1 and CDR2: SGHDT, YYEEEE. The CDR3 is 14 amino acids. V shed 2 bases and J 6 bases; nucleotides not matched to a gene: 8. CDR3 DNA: TGTGCCAGCAGCTTCGGGACAGCAGTTATCGAGCAGTACTTC. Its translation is CASSFGTAVIEQYF.

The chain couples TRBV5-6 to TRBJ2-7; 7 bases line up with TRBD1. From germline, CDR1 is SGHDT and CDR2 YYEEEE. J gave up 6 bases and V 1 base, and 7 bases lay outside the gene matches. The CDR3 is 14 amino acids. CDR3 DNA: TGTGCCAGCAGCTTGCCCGACAGGGTTGGCGAGCAGTACTTC. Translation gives CASSLPDRVGEQYF.

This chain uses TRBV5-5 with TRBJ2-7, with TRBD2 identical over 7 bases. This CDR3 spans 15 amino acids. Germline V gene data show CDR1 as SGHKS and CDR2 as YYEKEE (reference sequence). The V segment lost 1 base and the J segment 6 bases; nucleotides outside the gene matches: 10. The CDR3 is CASSLFFVGGSEQYF. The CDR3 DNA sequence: TGTGCCAGCAGCTTGTTTTTTGTGGGAGGGAGCGAGCAGTACTTC.

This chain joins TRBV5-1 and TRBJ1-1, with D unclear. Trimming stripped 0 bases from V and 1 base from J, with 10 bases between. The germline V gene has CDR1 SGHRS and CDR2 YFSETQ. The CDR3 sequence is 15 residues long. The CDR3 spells CASSLGFGENTEAFF. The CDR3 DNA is TGCGCCAGCAGCTTGGGGTTCGGGGAGAACACTGAAGCTTTCTTT.

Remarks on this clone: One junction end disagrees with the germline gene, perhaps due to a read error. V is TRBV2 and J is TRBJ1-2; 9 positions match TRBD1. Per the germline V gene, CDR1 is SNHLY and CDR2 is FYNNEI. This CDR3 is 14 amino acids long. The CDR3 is CASSKNSGTGSRRF. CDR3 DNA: TGTGCCAGCAGTAAAAACTCCGGGACAGGGAGCCGTCGCTTC.

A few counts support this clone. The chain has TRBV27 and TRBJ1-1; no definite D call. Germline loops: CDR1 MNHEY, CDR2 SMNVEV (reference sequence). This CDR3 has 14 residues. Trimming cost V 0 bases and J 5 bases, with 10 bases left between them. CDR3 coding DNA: TGTGCCAGCAGTTTATCTGCGGGGAGGACTGAAGCTTTCTTT. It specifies CASSLSAGRTEAFF.

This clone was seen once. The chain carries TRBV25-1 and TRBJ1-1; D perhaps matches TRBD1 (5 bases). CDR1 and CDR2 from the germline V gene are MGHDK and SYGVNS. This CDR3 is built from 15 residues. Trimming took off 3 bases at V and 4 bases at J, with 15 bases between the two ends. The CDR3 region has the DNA TGTGCCAGCAGTGACCCCGGGCAGGGTAGCACTGAAGCTTTCTTT. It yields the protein CASSDPGQGSTEAFF.

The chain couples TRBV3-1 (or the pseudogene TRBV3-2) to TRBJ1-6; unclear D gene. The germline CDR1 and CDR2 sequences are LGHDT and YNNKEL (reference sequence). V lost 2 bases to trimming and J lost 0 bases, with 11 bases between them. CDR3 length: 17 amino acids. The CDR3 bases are TGTGCCAGCAGCCAATATCCGGAGAGCTCCTATAATTCACCCCTCCACTTT. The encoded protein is CASSQYPESSYNSPLHF.

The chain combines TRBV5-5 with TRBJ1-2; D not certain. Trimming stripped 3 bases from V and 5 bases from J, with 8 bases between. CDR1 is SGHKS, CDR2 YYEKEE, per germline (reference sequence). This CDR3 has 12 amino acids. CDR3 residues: CASSWETYGYTF. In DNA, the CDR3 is TGTGCCAGCAGCTGGGAGACTTATGGCTACACCTTC.

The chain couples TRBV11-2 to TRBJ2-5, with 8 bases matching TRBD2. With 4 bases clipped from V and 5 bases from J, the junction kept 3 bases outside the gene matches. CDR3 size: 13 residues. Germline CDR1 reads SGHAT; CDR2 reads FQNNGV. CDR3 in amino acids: CASSYSGAETQYF. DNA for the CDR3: TGTGCCAGCAGCTATAGCGGGGCTGAGACCCAGTACTTC. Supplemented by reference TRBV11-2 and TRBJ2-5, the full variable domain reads EAGVAQSPRYKIIEKRQSVAFWCNPISGHATLYWYQQILGQGPKLLIQFQNNGVVDDSQLPKDRFSAERLKGVDSTLKIQPAKLEDSAVYLCASSYSGAETQYFGPGTRLLVL.

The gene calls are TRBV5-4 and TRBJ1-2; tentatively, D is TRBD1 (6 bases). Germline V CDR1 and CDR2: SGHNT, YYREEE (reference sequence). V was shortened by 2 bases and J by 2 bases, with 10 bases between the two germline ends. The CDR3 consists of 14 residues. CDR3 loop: CASSFGQPNYGYTF. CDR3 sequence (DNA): TGTGCCAGCAGCTTCGGACAGCCAAACTATGGCTACACCTTC. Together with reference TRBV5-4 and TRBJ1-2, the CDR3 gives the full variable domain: ETGVTQSPTHLIKTRGQQVTLRCSSQSGHNTVSWYQQALGQGPQFIFQYYREEENGRGNFPPRFSGLQFPNYSSELNVNALELDDSALYLCASSFGQPNYGYTFGSGTRLTVV.

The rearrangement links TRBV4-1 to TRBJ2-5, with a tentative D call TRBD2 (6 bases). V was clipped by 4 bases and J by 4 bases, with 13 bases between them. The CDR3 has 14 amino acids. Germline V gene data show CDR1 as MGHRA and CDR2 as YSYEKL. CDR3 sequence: CASSLYRDLETQYF. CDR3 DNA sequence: TGCGCCAGCAGCCTGTACCGGGACTTAGAGACCCAGTACTTC.

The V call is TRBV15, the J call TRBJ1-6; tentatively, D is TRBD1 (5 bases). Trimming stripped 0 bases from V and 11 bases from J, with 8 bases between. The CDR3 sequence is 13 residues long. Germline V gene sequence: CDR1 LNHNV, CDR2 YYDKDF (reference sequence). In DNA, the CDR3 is TGTGCCACCAGCAGAGATCAGGGCGCACCCCTCCACTTT. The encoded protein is CATSRDQGAPLHF.

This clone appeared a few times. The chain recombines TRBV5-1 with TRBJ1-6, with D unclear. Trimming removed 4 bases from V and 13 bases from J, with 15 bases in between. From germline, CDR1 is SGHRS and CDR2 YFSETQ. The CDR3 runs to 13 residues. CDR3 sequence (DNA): TGCGCCAGCAGCGGTCTCAACGGTTCGCCCCTCCACTTT. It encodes CASSGLNGSPLHF. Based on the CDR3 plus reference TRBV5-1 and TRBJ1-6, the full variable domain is KAGVTQTPRYLIKTRGQQVTLSCSPISGHRSVSWYQQTPGQGLQFLFEYFSETQRNKGNFPGRFSGRQFSNSRSEMNVSTLELGDSALYLCASSGLNGSPLHFGNGTRLTVT.

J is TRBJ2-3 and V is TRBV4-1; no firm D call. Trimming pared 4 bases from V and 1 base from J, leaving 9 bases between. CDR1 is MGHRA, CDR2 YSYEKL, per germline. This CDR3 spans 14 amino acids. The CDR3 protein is CASSRVAGTDTQYF. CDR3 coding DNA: TGCGCCAGCAGCCGGGTAGCCGGCACAGATACGCAGTATTTT.

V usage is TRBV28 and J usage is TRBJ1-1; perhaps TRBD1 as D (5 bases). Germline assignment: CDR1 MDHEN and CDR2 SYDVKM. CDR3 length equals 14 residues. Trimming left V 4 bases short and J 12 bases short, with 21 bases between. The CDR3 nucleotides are TGTGCCAGCAGTTCGACAGTAACCCCTTTTAAAACTTTCTTT. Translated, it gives CASSSTVTPFKTFF.

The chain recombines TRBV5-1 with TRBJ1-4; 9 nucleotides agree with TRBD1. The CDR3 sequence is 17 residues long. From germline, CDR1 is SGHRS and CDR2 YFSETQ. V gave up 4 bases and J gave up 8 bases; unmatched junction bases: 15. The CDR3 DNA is TGCGCCAGCAGCCCGCTTGCTAACAGGGGGCAAGAGGAAAAACTGTTTTTT. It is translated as CASSPLANRGQEEKLFF.

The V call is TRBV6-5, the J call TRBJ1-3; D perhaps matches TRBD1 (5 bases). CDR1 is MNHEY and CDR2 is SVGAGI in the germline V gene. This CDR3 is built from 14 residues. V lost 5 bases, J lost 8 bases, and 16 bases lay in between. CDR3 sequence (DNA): TGTGCCAGCAGTCCTCGACAGTCCGTGGACACCATATATTTT. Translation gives CASSPRQSVDTIYF.

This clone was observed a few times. CDR3 DNA sequence: TGTGCCAGCAGTGTACACCGGGACAGGGGTGATCAGCCCCAGCATTTT. It is translated as CASSVHRDRGDQPQHF. The chain combines TRBV2 with TRBJ1-5; 10 nucleotides align to TRBD1. CDR1 and CDR2 from the germline V gene are SNHLY and FYNNEI. This CDR3 is 16 amino acids long. Losses at the gene ends were 4 bases for V and 5 bases for J; bases not matched to a gene: 8.

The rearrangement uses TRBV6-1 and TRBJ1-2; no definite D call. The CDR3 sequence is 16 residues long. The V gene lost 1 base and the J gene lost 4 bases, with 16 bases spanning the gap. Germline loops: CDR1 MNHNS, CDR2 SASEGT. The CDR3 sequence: CASSEGGGAILYGYTF. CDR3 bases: TGTGCCAGCAGTGAAGGAGGAGGTGCTATACTCTATGGCTACACCTTC.

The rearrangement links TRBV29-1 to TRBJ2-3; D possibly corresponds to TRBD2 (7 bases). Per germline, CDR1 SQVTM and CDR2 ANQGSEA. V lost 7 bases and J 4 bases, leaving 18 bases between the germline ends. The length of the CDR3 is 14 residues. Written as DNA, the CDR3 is TGCAGCGGGTGCCGCGGGGGCCGGGCAGATACGCAGTATTTT. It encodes CSGCRGGRADTQYF.

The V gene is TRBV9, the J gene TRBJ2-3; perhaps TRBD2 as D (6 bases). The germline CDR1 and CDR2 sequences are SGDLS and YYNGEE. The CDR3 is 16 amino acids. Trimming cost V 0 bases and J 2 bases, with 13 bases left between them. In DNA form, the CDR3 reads TGTGCCAGCAGCGTAGAGGCGGGGCGATACACAGATACGCAGTATTTT. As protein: CASSVEAGRYTDTQYF.

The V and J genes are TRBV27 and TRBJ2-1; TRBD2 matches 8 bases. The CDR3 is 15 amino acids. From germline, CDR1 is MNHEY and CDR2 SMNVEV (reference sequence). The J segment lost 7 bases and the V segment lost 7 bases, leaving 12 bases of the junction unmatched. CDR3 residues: CASTPRSGRENEQFF. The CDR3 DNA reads TGTGCCAGCACCCCAAGGAGCGGGAGAGAAAATGAGCAGTTCTTC.

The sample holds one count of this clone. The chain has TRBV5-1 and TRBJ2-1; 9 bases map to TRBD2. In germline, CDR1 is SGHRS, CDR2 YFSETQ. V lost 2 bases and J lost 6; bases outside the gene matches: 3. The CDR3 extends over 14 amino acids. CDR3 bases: TGCGCCAGCAGCTTACTAGCGGGCCCCAATGAGCAGTTCTTC. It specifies CASSLLAGPNEQFF.

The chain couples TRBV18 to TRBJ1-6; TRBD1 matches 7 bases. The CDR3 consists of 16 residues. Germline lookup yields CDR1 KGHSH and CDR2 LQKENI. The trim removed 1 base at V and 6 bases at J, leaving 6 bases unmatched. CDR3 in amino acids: CASSPQGAFGNSPLHF. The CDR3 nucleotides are TGTGCCAGCTCACCACAGGGGGCATTCGGTAATTCACCCCTCCACTTT.

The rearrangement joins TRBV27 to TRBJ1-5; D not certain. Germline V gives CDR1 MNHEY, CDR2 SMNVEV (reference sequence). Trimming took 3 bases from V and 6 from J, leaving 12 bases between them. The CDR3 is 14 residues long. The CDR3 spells CASSFAGEGQPQHF. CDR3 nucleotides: TGTGCCAGCAGTTTTGCGGGCGAGGGTCAGCCCCAGCATTTT.